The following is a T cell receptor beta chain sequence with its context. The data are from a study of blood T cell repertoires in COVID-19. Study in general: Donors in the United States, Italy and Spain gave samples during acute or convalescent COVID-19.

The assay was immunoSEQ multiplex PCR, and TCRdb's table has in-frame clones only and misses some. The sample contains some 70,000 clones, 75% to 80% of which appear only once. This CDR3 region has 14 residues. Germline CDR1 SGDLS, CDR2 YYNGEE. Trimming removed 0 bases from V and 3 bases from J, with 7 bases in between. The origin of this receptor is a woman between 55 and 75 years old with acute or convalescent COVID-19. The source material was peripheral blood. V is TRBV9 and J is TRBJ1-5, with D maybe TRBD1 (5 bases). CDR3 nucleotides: TGTGCCAGCAGCGTAGGGGGCCCCAATCAGCCCCAGCATTTT. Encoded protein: CASSVGGPNQPQHF. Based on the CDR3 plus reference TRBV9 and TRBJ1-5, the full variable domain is DSGVTQTPKHLITATGQRVTLRCSPRSGDLSVYWYQQSLDQGLQFLIQYYNGEERAKGNILERFSAQQFPDLHSELNLSSLELGDSALYFCASSVGGPNQPQHFGDGTRLSIL.